The clone carrying this T cell receptor (beta chain) was seen ten or more times. Its specificity is not known. Germline CDR1 reads GTSNPN; CDR2 reads SVGIG (reference sequence). This CDR3 is 13 amino acids long. J gave up 7 bases and V 4 bases, and 8 bases lay outside the gene matches. Time point meaning: newly diagnosed GD, antithyroid drugs for less than 3 months. Making the TCR library involved RNA that had been extracted from PBMCs. The data originate from a study of regulatory T cells in long-lasting Graves disease. TCR beta libraries were built with iRepertoire HTBI primers and Arm-PCR of CDR3 regions. TCRdb redid the calling of the multiplex PCR reads with MiXCR, one entry per CDR3 protein. The sample consists of about 530,000 distinct CDR3 sequences, around 16% of them appearing once. Findings and limits, study-wide: Segments TRBV28, TRBJ1-2 and TRBJ2-5 showed preferential usage in persistent disease.

The sample also formed part of further work on T cells in Graves' hyperthyroidism and ophthalmopathy.

The rearrangement links TRBV30 to TRBJ1-2; TRBD1 aligns across 8 bases. This sample comprised peripheral blood mononuclear cells (PBMCs), obtained at new diagnosis, from a patient treated with antithyroid drugs. The sequence derives from a woman between 40 and 65 years old with Graves disease. CDR3: CAWKGQGEVGYTF. In DNA, the CDR3 is TGTGCCTGGAAAGGACAGGGAGAGGTTGGCTACACCTTC. The whole variable domain, remainder taken from reference TRBV30 and TRBJ1-2, is SQTIHQWPATLVQPVGSPLSLECTVEGTSNPNLYWYRQAAGRGLQLLFYSVGIGQISSEVPQNLSASRPQDRQFILSSKKLLLSDSGFYLCAWKGQGEVGYTFGSGTRLTVV.